Listed here are 30 T cell receptor beta chains from one sample, sequenced in a study of cytomegalovirus exposure and HLA in healthy donors. PCR employed 60 Vbeta and 13 Jbeta primers. TCRdb's table, derived via immunoSEQ multiplex PCR, lists solely in-frame clones and lacks some. The top ten clones hold less than 3.5% of a sample with more than 120,000 clones, over 75% of them seen once. What was sequenced was PBMCs. The receptors were sampled from a woman aged 25 to 45 in good health and CMV-seronegative.

The gene calls are TRBV29-1 and TRBJ1-1; D call uncertain. The V gene's germline CDR1 is SQVTM and CDR2 ANQGSEA. V lost 7 bases and J 2 bases, leaving 11 bases between the germline ends. The CDR3 totals 12 residues. CDR3 loop: CSASEGNTEAFF. The CDR3 bases are TGCAGCGCCTCGGAGGGAAACACTGAAGCTTTCTTT.

The chain carries TRBV4-3 and TRBJ1-2; possibly TRBD1 for D (6 bases). V was trimmed by 0 bases and J by 6 bases, leaving 29 bases between them. In germline, CDR1 is LGHNA, CDR2 YSLEER. The CDR3 runs to 20 residues. CDR3 in DNA: TGCGCCAGCAGCCAAGATATTTCGTCGGGGGGCGAATTGTCGCTTGATGGCTACACCTTC. The encoded protein is CASSQDISSGGELSLDGYTF.

This sequence joins TRBV28 and TRBJ2-7; TRBD2 matches at 7 bases. J was trimmed by 1 base and V by 6 bases; bases with no gene match: 3. Germline assignment: CDR1 MDHEN and CDR2 SYDVKM. The CDR3 extends over 13 amino acids. The CDR3 reads CASRGGISYEQYF. CDR3 bases: TGTGCCAGCAGGGGAGGGATTTCCTACGAGCAGTACTTC.

V gene TRBV6-5 combines with J gene TRBJ2-2; TRBD2 matches 8 bases. CDR3 length: 15 amino acids. Losses at the gene ends were 4 bases for V and 3 bases for J; bases not matched to a gene: 4. Germline-derived CDR1 and CDR2 are MNHEY and SVGAGI. DNA for the CDR3: TGTGCCAGCAGTTTTACTAGCGGATACACCGGGGAGCTGTTTTTT. It specifies CASSFTSGYTGELFF.

The chain uses TRBV30 and TRBJ1-5; TRBD1 might be the D (6 bases). The CDR3 loop spans 13 amino acids. The germline gives CDR1 GTSNPN, CDR2 SVGIG (reference sequence). V lost 5 bases and J 7 bases, leaving 15 bases between the germline ends. This CDR3 reads CAWAGGAEQPQHF. CDR3 sequence (DNA): TGTGCCTGGGCGGGGGGCGCCGAGCAGCCCCAGCATTTT. Full variable domain (remainder filled in from reference TRBV30 and TRBJ1-5): SQTIHQWPATLVQPVGSPLSLECTVEGTSNPNLYWYRQAAGRGLQLLFYSVGIGQISSEVPQNLSASRPQDRQFILSSKKLLLSDSGFYLCAWAGGAEQPQHFGDGTRLSIL.

The rearrangement uses TRBV29-1 and TRBJ1-2; 10 nucleotides agree with TRBD1. The CDR3 loop spans 16 amino acids. Germline V lookup: CDR1 SQVTM, CDR2 ANQGSEA. With 3 bases clipped from V and 2 bases from J, the junction kept 9 bases outside the gene matches. CDR3 bases: TGCAGCGTTGACCCCGGGACAGGGGAATCCAACTATGGCTACACCTTC. Its translation: CSVDPGTGESNYGYTF.

The rearrangement joins TRBV27 to TRBJ1-4; 9 positions agree with TRBD1. Germline values: CDR1 MNHEY, CDR2 SMNVEV (reference sequence). The junction had 3 bases not matched to a gene; V was cut back by 3 bases and J by 7 bases. The CDR3 runs 14 residues. Written as DNA, the CDR3 is TGTGCCAGCAGTTTTTTGGACAGGGGTGAAAAACTGTTTTTT. Protein product: CASSFLDRGEKLFF. Together with reference TRBV27 and TRBJ1-4, the CDR3 gives the full variable domain: EAQVTQNPRYLITVTGKKLTVTCSQNMNHEYMSWYRQDPGLGLRQIYYSMNVEVTDKGDVPEGYKVSRKEKRNFPLILESPSPNQTSLYFCASSFLDRGEKLFFGSGTQLSVL.

V gene TRBV19 combines with J gene TRBJ1-6; no clear D. The CDR3 is 16 residues long. From germline, CDR1 is LNHDA and CDR2 SQIVND (reference sequence). V was clipped by 2 bases and J by 10 bases, with 18 bases between them. The CDR3 nucleotides read TGTGCCAGTAGTATATCGGGCCGACTCTCGGGGTCACCCCTCCACTTT. It specifies CASSISGRLSGSPLHF.

V is TRBV18 and J is TRBJ2-7, with a tentative D call TRBD1 (6 bases). This CDR3 contains 14 residues. V was trimmed by 3 bases and J by 3 bases, leaving 12 bases between them. Germline CDR1 KGHSH, CDR2 LQKENI. The CDR3 is CASSPQGLGYEQYF. In DNA, the CDR3 is TGTGCCAGCTCACCCCAGGGGCTTGGCTACGAGCAGTACTTC. The full variable domain, in which reference TRBV18 and TRBJ2-7 provide the parts outside the CDR3, is NAGVMQNPRHLVRRRGQEARLRCSPMKGHSHVYWYRQLPEEGLKFMVYLQKENIIDESGMPKERFSAEFPKEGPSILRIQQVVRGDSAAYFCASSPQGLGYEQYFGPGTRLTVT.

This chain uses TRBV5-1 with TRBJ2-2, with 9 bases that match TRBD2. From germline, CDR1 is SGHRS and CDR2 YFSETQ. The V segment lost 0 bases and the J segment 6 bases; nucleotides outside the gene matches: 3. The CDR3 is 15 amino acids. CDR3 in DNA: TGCGCCAGCAGCTTGGATGGACTAGCGTCCGGGGAGCTGTTTTTT. This sequence encodes CASSLDGLASGELFF.

The V gene is TRBV9, the J gene TRBJ2-1, with 7 bases aligning to TRBD2. V shed 6 bases and J 4 bases; nucleotides not matched to a gene: 16. Germline V gene lookup returns CDR1 SGDLS and CDR2 YYNGEE. This CDR3 has 17 residues. The CDR3 reads CASTDDPRTSPYNEQFF. The CDR3 coding sequence is TGTGCCAGCACCGACGACCCCCGGACTAGTCCGTACAATGAGCAGTTCTTC.

The chain recombines TRBV7-2 with TRBJ2-5; tentative D call: TRBD1 (5 bases). The CDR3 spans 12 residues. Germline V gives CDR1 SGHTA, CDR2 FQGNSA. Trimming stripped 2 bases from V and 5 bases from J, with 6 bases between. CDR3 residues: CASSLQGETQYF. The CDR3 bases are TGTGCCAGCAGCTTACAGGGTGAGACCCAGTACTTC.

The J gene is TRBJ2-3, the V gene TRBV5-8, with a possible D match to TRBD1 (6 bases). Germline values: CDR1 SGHTS, CDR2 YDEGEE. The V gene lost 6 bases and the J gene lost 4 bases, with 21 bases spanning the gap. The CDR3 is 16 residues long. The CDR3 is CASTSGMGHKADTQYF. The CDR3 region has the DNA TGTGCCAGCACCTCTGGCATGGGACACAAAGCAGATACGCAGTATTTT.

This chain connects TRBV7-9 to TRBJ2-1; D possibly corresponds to TRBD1 (6 bases). CDR1 and CDR2 from the germline V gene are SEHNR and FQNEAQ (reference sequence). Trimming removed 6 bases at V and 7 bases at J, with 10 bases between. CDR3 length equals 12 residues. As DNA, the CDR3 is TGTGCCAGCAGACAACAGGGTAATGAGCAGTTCTTC. Translating gives CASRQQGNEQFF.

V and J are TRBV7-3 and TRBJ2-3, with D hard to call. V lost 2 bases, J lost 4 bases, and 7 bases lay in between. CDR1 and CDR2 (germline): SGHTA, FQGTGA. CDR3 length equals 13 residues. The CDR3 bases are TGTGCCAGCAGCTTAGGCCCCGCAGATACGCAGTATTTT. Amino acid sequence: CASSLGPADTQYF.

This clone was picked up one time. The chain couples TRBV29-1 to TRBJ1-2; D ambiguous. The CDR3 is made up of 13 amino acids. The ends were cut back, 0 bases at V and 2 bases at J, with 7 bases in the middle. The V gene's germline CDR1 is SQVTM and CDR2 ANQGSEA. For the CDR3, the DNA is TGCAGCGTTGAAGAGGCAGCGAACTATGGCTACACCTTC. Its protein product is CSVEEAANYGYTF.

This chain joins TRBV7-2 and TRBJ2-3; D is possibly TRBD2 (7 bases). V lost 2 bases and J lost 5, with 17 bases in between. This CDR3 comprises 16 residues. Germline lookup yields CDR1 SGHTA and CDR2 FQGNSA. The CDR3, as DNA: TGTGCCAGCAGCTTATCGAGTGGGGGGGCGGGAGATACGCAGTATTTT. Its translation: CASSLSSGGAGDTQYF.

This chain connects TRBV2 to TRBJ2-5, with D perhaps matching TRBD1 (6 bases). CDR1 and CDR2 from the germline V gene are SNHLY and FYNNEI. V was pared by 4 bases and J by 2 bases, with 17 bases between. This CDR3 is 16 amino acids long. CDR3 amino acids: CASSGWAGASQETQYF. Written as DNA, the CDR3 is TGTGCCAGCAGTGGTTGGGCAGGGGCTTCACAAGAGACCCAGTACTTC.

The chain uses TRBV28 and TRBJ2-6; 14 bases align to TRBD2. With 3 bases clipped from V and 1 base from J, the junction kept 5 bases outside the gene matches. This CDR3 region has 19 residues. CDR1 and CDR2 (germline): MDHEN, SYDVKM. The CDR3 reads CASSFRGLAGVSGANVLTF. The CDR3 nucleotides read TGTGCCAGCAGTTTTCGGGGACTAGCGGGAGTATCTGGGGCCAACGTCCTGACTTTC.

J is TRBJ2-1 and V is TRBV6-1; 9 positions agree with TRBD2. Germline V CDR1 and CDR2: MNHNS, SASEGT. V trimming: 0 bases; J trimming: 3 bases; junction bases outside the gene matches: 0. The CDR3 has 15 amino acids. CDR3 nucleotide sequence: TGTGCCAGCAGTGAAGCTAGCGGGAGCTACAATGAGCAGTTCTTC. It translates to CASSEASGSYNEQFF.

V gene TRBV9 combines with J gene TRBJ2-3; perhaps TRBD2 as D (7 bases). Germline V lookup: CDR1 SGDLS, CDR2 YYNGEE. There are 15 residues in the CDR3. The ends were cut back, 2 bases at V and 3 bases at J, with 13 bases in the middle. CDR3 nucleotide sequence: TGTGCCAGCAGCGTGTGGGGGGGCAGGACAGATACGCAGTATTTT. It yields the protein CASSVWGGRTDTQYF.

This chain uses TRBV2 with TRBJ1-3, with a weak D call TRBD1 (5 bases). Germline lookup yields CDR1 SNHLY and CDR2 FYNNEI. This CDR3 is built from 14 residues. V shed 5 bases and J shed 3 bases, with 11 bases lying between them. The CDR3 spells CASSMEGFGNTIYF. CDR3 sequence (DNA): TGTGCCAGCAGTATGGAGGGGTTTGGAAACACCATATATTTT.

The genes are TRBV10-3 and TRBJ1-5, with D unresolved. The CDR3 sequence is 13 residues long. Trimming left V 2 bases short and J 4 bases short, with 6 bases between. Germline V gene sequence: CDR1 ENHRY, CDR2 SYGVKD. Here the CDR3 DNA reads TGTGCCATCAGTGAGGCAGCGAATCAGCCCCAGCATTTT. Encoded protein: CAISEAANQPQHF.

The genes are TRBV13 and TRBJ1-2; D possibly corresponds to TRBD1 (6 bases). This CDR3 comprises 18 residues. Germline CDR1 PRHDT, CDR2 FYEKMQ (reference sequence). V dropped 7 bases and J dropped 2 bases, with 26 bases sitting between them. The chain's CDR3 is CASTNNNFFTGWNYGYTF. CDR3 DNA sequence: TGTGCCAGCACCAATAACAACTTTTTCACAGGGTGGAACTATGGCTACACCTTC.

For this clone: A read error may produce the germline difference seen at one junction end. The rearrangement uses TRBV7-3 and TRBJ2-6; TRBD1 matches 9 bases. This CDR3 region has 18 residues. Germline V lookup: CDR1 SGHTA, CDR2 FQGTGA. DNA for the CDR3: TGTGCCAGCAGCCTCACCGGGACAGGGTTCTCTGGGGCCGACGTCCTGACTTTC. This encodes CASSLTGTGFSGADVLTF. The full variable domain, completed using reference TRBV7-3 and TRBJ2-6, is GAGVSQTPSNKVTEKGKYVELRCDPISGHTALYWYRQSLGQGPEFLIYFQGTGAADDSGLPNDRFFAVRPEGSVSTLKIQRTERGDSAVYLCASSLTGTGFSGADVLTFGAGSRLTVL.

The genes are TRBV27 and TRBJ2-7; the match to TRBD2 covers 9 bases. There are 15 residues in the CDR3. Germline CDR1 and CDR2: MNHEY and SMNVEV (reference sequence). V shed 6 bases and J 0 bases; nucleotides not matched to a gene: 6. CDR3 in DNA: TGTGCCAGCAGAGTAGCGGGGGCCTCCTCCTACGAGCAGTACTTC. Translated, it gives CASRVAGASSYEQYF.

This chain links TRBV7-9 with TRBJ2-7; 7 nucleotides agree with TRBD1. The CDR3 consists of 15 residues. Germline CDR1 is SEHNR and CDR2 is FQNEAQ (reference sequence). The V segment lost 5 bases and the J segment 2 bases; nucleotides outside the gene matches: 9. The CDR3 DNA reads as TGTGCCAGCAGCCGTACCGACAGGGCAACCTACGAGCAGTACTTC. This sequence encodes CASSRTDRATYEQYF.

This chain joins TRBV29-1 and TRBJ1-1; TRBD1 might be the D (6 bases). The germline V gene has CDR1 SQVTM and CDR2 ANQGSEA. Trimming pared 1 base from V and 2 bases from J, leaving 14 bases between. The CDR3 runs 15 residues. The CDR3 bases are TGCAGCGTTGAAGCCAAAGGGGGGGCAAACACTGAAGCTTTCTTT. Its translation is CSVEAKGGANTEAFF.

This clone has a handful of counts. The V gene is TRBV9, the J gene TRBJ2-5; 11 bases fit TRBD2. The germline gives CDR1 SGDLS, CDR2 YYNGEE. J lost 3 bases, V lost 4 bases, and 11 bases had no gene match. The CDR3 consists of 17 residues. CDR3 in DNA: TGTGCCAGCAGCTCACCACGGGGACTAGCGGTAGAAGAGACCCAGTACTTC. Translation gives CASSSPRGLAVEETQYF.

This chain's CDR3 is CSVEGHAGPEQYF. In DNA, the CDR3 is TGCAGCGTTGAAGGTCACGCGGGGCCCGAGCAGTACTTC. The V gene is TRBV29-1, the J gene TRBJ2-7, with D possibly TRBD2 on 6 matching bases. Trimming removed 1 base at V and 6 bases at J, with 13 bases between. CDR3 size: 13 residues. Germline-derived CDR1 and CDR2 are SQVTM and ANQGSEA.